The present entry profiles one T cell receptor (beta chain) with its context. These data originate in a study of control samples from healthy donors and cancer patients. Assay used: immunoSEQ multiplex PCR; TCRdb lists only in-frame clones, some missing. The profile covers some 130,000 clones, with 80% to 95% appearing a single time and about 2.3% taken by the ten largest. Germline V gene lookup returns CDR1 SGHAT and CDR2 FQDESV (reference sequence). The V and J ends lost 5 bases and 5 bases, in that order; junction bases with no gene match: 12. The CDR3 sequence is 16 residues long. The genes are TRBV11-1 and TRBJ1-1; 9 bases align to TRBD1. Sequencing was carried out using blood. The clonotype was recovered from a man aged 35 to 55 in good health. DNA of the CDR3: TGTGCCAGCAGCCCGGGACAGGGAGGGCGTGGGACTGAAGCTTTCTTT. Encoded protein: CASSPGQGGRGTEAFF.